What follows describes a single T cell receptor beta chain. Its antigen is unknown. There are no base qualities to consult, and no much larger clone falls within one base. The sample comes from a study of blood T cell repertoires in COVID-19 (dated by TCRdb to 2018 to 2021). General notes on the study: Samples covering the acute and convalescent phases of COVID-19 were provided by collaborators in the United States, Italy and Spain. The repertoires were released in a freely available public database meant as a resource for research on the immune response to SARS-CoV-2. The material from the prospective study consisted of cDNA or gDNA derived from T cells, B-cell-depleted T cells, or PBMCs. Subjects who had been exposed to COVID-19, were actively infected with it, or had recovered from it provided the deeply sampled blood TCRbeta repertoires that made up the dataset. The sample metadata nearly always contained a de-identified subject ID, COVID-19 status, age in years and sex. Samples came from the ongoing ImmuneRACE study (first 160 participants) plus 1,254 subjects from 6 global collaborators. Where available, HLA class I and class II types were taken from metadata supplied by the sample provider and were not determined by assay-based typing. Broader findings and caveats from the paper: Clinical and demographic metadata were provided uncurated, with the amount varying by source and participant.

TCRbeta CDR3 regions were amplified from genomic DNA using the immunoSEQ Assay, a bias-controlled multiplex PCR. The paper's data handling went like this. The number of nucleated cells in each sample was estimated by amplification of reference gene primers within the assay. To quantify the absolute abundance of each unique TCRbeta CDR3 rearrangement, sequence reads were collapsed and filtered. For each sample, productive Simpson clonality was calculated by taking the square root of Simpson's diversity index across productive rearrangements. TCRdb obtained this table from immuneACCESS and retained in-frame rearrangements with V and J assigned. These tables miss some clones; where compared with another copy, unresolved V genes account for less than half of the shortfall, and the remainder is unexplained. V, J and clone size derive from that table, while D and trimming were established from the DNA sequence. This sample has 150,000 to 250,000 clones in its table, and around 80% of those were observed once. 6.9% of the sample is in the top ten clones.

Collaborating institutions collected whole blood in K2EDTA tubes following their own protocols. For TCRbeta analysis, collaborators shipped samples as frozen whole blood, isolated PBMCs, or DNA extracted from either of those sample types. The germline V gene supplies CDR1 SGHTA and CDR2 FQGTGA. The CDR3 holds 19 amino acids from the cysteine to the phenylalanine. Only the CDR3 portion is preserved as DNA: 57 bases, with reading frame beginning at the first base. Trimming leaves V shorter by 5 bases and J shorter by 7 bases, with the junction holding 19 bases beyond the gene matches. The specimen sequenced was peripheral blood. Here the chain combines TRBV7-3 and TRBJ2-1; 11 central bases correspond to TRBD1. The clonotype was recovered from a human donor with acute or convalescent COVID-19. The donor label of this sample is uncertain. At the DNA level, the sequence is TGTGCCAGCAGCGCCCCGGGACAGGGGGGAGCGGGATCAGTTAATGAGCAGTTCTTC. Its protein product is CASSAPGQGGAGSVNEQFF.